The present T cell receptor (beta chain) was sequenced within a study of regulatory T cells in long-lasting Graves disease. This clonotype was seen at least ten times. Time point of the sample: newly diagnosed GD, antithyroid drugs for less than 3 months. PBMC-derived RNA was used for the TCR library. Libraries of TCR beta came from iRepertoire HTBI primers plus Arm-PCR of CDR3 regions. Using its own MiXCR run on the multiplex PCR reads, TCRdb lists one record per CDR3 protein. The table includes about 440,000 distinct CDR3 sequences, 14% to 15% detected once. The V segment lost 0 bases and the J segment 9 bases; nucleotides outside the gene matches: 8. Germline V gene data show CDR1 as LGHDT and CDR2 as YNNKEL (reference sequence). The CDR3 extends over 15 amino acids. These data were also filed under a second study, of T cells in Graves' hyperthyroidism and ophthalmopathy. From that second work: Also found in blood were most expanded thyroid clonotypes above 0.001.

This chain joins TRBV3-1 and TRBJ2-1; 7 positions match TRBD2. This TCR was recovered from a woman aged 25-40 years with Graves disease. The specimen was peripheral blood mononuclear cells (PBMCs), collected at new diagnosis, from a patient treated with antithyroid drugs. CDR3 sequence reads: CASSQDWVAGGEQFF. Written as DNA, the CDR3 is TGTGCCAGCAGCCAAGATTGGGTAGCGGGCGGTGAGCAGTTCTTC.